This T cell receptor (beta chain) was retrieved from a study of blood T cell repertoires in COVID-19. Study summary: Samples of COVID-19 (acute and convalescent) were obtained from the United States, Italy and Spain. T cells, B-cell-depleted T cells, or PBMCs provided the cDNA or gDNA that served as material.

Only in-frame clones appear in the TCRdb table, and some are missing; sequencing was by immunoSEQ multiplex PCR. Altogether 100,000 to 150,000 clones are present, approximately 84% being singletons, with the ten largest covering around 13%. Trimming stripped 9 bases from V and 2 bases from J, with 11 bases between. CDR3 length: 12 amino acids. Per the germline V gene, CDR1 is SNHLY and CDR2 is FYNNEI. The source material was peripheral blood. The chain carries TRBV2 and TRBJ2-7; D unresolved. This sequence originates from a woman between 25 and 40 years old who had recovered from COVID-19. DNA of the CDR3: TGTGCCAGTTCCCCGACTCCCTACGAGCAGTACTTC. Its protein is CASSPTPYEQYF. Full variable domain (missing parts from reference TRBV2 and TRBJ2-7): EPEVTQTPSHQVTQMGQEVILRCVPISNHLYFYWYRQILGQKVEFLVSFYNNEISEKSEIFDDQFSVERPDGSNFTLKIRSTKLEDSAMYFCASSPTPYEQYFGPGTRLTVT.